This T cell receptor (beta chain) was recorded in a study of T cell repertoires in cytomegalovirus infection. Study information: TCR beta signatures that were public indicated CMV infection and matching HLA type. Overall study findings and caveats: Dominating the ex vivo response were HLA-C-restricted CMV-specific TCR beta clonotypes. Cumulative frequency (of public TCR beta family members) identified carriers of CMV plus the relevant HLA.

CDR3 length: 16 residues. Germline V gives CDR1 SEHNR, CDR2 FQNEAQ (reference sequence). The V end was cut by 4 bases, the J end by 4 bases, with 19 bases between. Turning to this clonotype: What it binds is not known.

TCRdb recomputed calls from the reads with MiXCR, one row per CDR3 protein. The sample records fewer than 850,000 distinct CDR3 sequences, roughly 28% being singletons. V usage is TRBV7-9 and J usage is TRBJ1-2, with D unresolved. The receptor's source is a human donor in good health (CMV status not recorded). Some clones in this sample may be carry-over from other donors' samples. The input for sequencing was cultured CD8+ T cells from PBMCs, taken from culture after CMV antigen stimulation. CDR3: CASSSSLRTSFYGYTF. DNA of the CDR3: TGTGCCAGCAGCTCGTCTCTCAGGACCTCCTTCTATGGCTACACCTTC. Looking up the rest from reference TRBV7-9 and TRBJ1-2 gives the full variable domain: DTGVSQNPRHKITKRGQNVTFRCDPISEHNRLYWYRQTLGQGPEFLTYFQNEAQLEKSRLLSDRFSAERPKGSFSTLEIQRTEQGDSAMYLCASSSSLRTSFYGYTFGSGTRLTVV.